This is a list of T cell receptor beta chains from one sample in a study of blood T cell repertoires in COVID-19. Profiling relied on immunoSEQ multiplex PCR, and the TCRdb table lists in-frame clones only, not all of them. The sample has over 600,000 clones; 70% to 90% are singletons. Sequenced material: peripheral blood. These receptors all come from a woman aged 18-29 years with acute or convalescent COVID-19. The CDR3 runs from the conserved cysteine through the conserved F or W. Each record gives: J gene, D gene, clone size, V gene, CDR3 protein, CDR3 DNA. The D gene is left open where the match is weak. Clone size is not always given. Where it is, it says once, few, many or a class for expanded clones.

j_call: TRBJ2-7; d_call: TRBD2; clone_size: .; v_call: TRBV3-1/TRBV3-2; cdr3_aa: CASSHPSGGSHEQYF; cdr3_nt: TGTGCCAGCAGCCACCCAAGCGGGGGGAGCCACGAGCAGTACTTC
j_call: TRBJ1-1; d_call: .; clone_size: .; v_call: TRBV6-6; cdr3_aa: CASNLREDYTEAFF; cdr3_nt: TGTGCCAGCAATCTAAGGGAGGATTACACTGAAGCTTTCTTT
j_call: TRBJ2-2; d_call: TRBD1; clone_size: .; v_call: TRBV18; cdr3_aa: CASSPGDRGFTGELFF; cdr3_nt: TGTGCCAGCTCACCGGGGGACAGGGGATTCACCGGGGAGCTGTTTTTT
j_call: TRBJ2-5; d_call: TRBD1; clone_size: .; v_call: TRBV5-4; cdr3_aa: CASGAGGTQYF; cdr3_nt: TGTGCCAGCGGGGCAGGGGGGACCCAGTACTTC
j_call: TRBJ1-1; d_call: .; clone_size: few; v_call: TRBV7-9; cdr3_aa: CASSSWAEAFF; cdr3_nt: TGTGCCAGCAGCTCTTGGGCCGAAGCTTTCTTT
j_call: TRBJ2-1; d_call: TRBD1; clone_size: .; v_call: TRBV19; cdr3_aa: CASMGQGYEQFF; cdr3_nt: TGTGCCAGTATGGGACAGGGATATGAGCAGTTCTTC
j_call: TRBJ1-2; d_call: .; clone_size: few; v_call: TRBV9; cdr3_aa: CASSVGPDLSPYGYTF; cdr3_nt: TGTGCCAGCAGCGTAGGGCCAGATTTATCCCCTTATGGCTACACCTTC
j_call: TRBJ2-1; d_call: .; clone_size: .; v_call: TRBV27; cdr3_aa: CASSLAGSWYNEQFF; cdr3_nt: TGTGCCAGCAGTTTAGCGGGGTCATGGTACAATGAGCAGTTCTTC
j_call: TRBJ1-2; d_call: .; clone_size: .; v_call: TRBV6-5; cdr3_aa: CAILRRGDNYGYTF; cdr3_nt: TGTGCCATCCTGAGACGGGGGGATAACTATGGCTACACCTTC
j_call: TRBJ1-1; d_call: TRBD1; clone_size: .; v_call: TRBV19; cdr3_aa: CASSPRTGRMNTEAFF; cdr3_nt: TGTGCCAGTAGTCCAAGGACAGGACGAATGAACACTGAAGCTTTCTTT
j_call: TRBJ2-2; d_call: .; clone_size: .; v_call: TRBV5-6; cdr3_aa: CASSLGSGGAGELFF; cdr3_nt: TGTGCCAGCAGCTTGGGGTCAGGTGGGGCAGGGGAGCTGTTTTTT
j_call: TRBJ1-2; d_call: .; clone_size: .; v_call: TRBV29-1; cdr3_aa: CSVEVGAYGYTF; cdr3_nt: TGCAGCGTTGAGGTGGGAGCCTATGGCTACACCTTC
j_call: TRBJ1-3; d_call: TRBD1; clone_size: .; v_call: TRBV18; cdr3_aa: CASSLQTGTGEGNTIYF; cdr3_nt: TGTGCCAGCTCACTCCAAACCGGGACAGGCGAAGGAAACACCATATATTTT
j_call: TRBJ1-1; d_call: .; clone_size: .; v_call: TRBV9; cdr3_aa: CASSVAATRGAEAFF; cdr3_nt: TGTGCCAGCAGCGTAGCCGCGACCCGGGGGGCTGAAGCTTTCTTT
j_call: TRBJ1-2; d_call: .; clone_size: .; v_call: TRBV5-8; cdr3_aa: CASSWGSPNYGYTF; cdr3_nt: TGTGCCAGCAGCTGGGGCAGTCCTAACTATGGCTACACCTTC
j_call: TRBJ2-7; d_call: TRBD2; clone_size: .; v_call: TRBV7-3; cdr3_aa: CASSLSGGAAYEQYF; cdr3_nt: TGTGCCAGCAGCTTATCCGGGGGGGCGGCCTACGAGCAGTACTTC
j_call: TRBJ1-5; d_call: TRBD1; clone_size: .; v_call: TRBV19; cdr3_aa: CASMQGQGGRLGNQPQHF; cdr3_nt: TGTGCCAGTATGCAGGGACAGGGGGGACGTCTGGGGAATCAGCCCCAGCATTTT
j_call: TRBJ1-1; d_call: .; clone_size: .; v_call: TRBV4-3; cdr3_aa: CASSQAYYTEAFF; cdr3_nt: TGCGCCAGCAGCCAAGCGTACTACACTGAAGCTTTCTTT
j_call: TRBJ2-6; d_call: .; clone_size: .; v_call: TRBV5-1; cdr3_aa: CASSPGTHSGANVLTF; cdr3_nt: TGCGCCAGCAGCCCGGGGACTCACTCTGGGGCCAACGTCCTGACTTTC
j_call: TRBJ1-2; d_call: TRBD1; clone_size: .; v_call: TRBV3-1/TRBV3-2; cdr3_aa: CASSQSQQGRNGYTF; cdr3_nt: TGTGCCAGCAGCCAGAGCCAACAGGGGCGAAATGGCTACACCTTC
j_call: TRBJ2-2; d_call: .; clone_size: few; v_call: TRBV6-5; cdr3_aa: CASSYSGVTGELFF; cdr3_nt: TGTGCCAGCAGTTACTCGGGCGTCACCGGGGAGCTGTTTTTT
j_call: TRBJ1-2; d_call: .; clone_size: .; v_call: TRBV30; cdr3_aa: CAWTLLHRQEREYGYTF; cdr3_nt: TGTGCCTGGACCTTACTTCACAGACAGGAGAGAGAATATGGCTACACCTTC
j_call: TRBJ1-2; d_call: .; clone_size: few; v_call: TRBV24-1; cdr3_aa: CATSERDGVSGYTF; cdr3_nt: TGTGCCACCAGTGAGCGGGACGGGGTTAGTGGCTACACCTTC
j_call: TRBJ2-7; d_call: .; clone_size: few; v_call: TRBV6-5; cdr3_aa: CASTPGGGGQYF; cdr3_nt: TGTGCCAGCACGCCGGGTGGGGGAGGGCAGTACTTC
j_call: TRBJ1-5; d_call: .; clone_size: .; v_call: TRBV9; cdr3_aa: CASSGGGFNQPQHF; cdr3_nt: TGTGCCAGCAGCGGTGGGGGGTTCAATCAGCCCCAGCATTTT
j_call: TRBJ2-3; d_call: .; clone_size: .; v_call: TRBV6-2/TRBV6-3; cdr3_aa: CASSRDTNTQYF; cdr3_nt: TGTGCCAGCAGTAGGGACACCAATACGCAGTATTTT
j_call: TRBJ1-5; d_call: .; clone_size: few; v_call: TRBV29-1; cdr3_aa: CSVEGGGDQPQHF; cdr3_nt: TGCAGCGTTGAAGGGGGAGGAGATCAGCCCCAGCATTTT
j_call: TRBJ2-7; d_call: .; clone_size: .; v_call: TRBV19; cdr3_aa: CASRVGGTGSSYEQYF; cdr3_nt: TGTGCCAGTAGGGTCGGCGGGACGGGTAGCTCCTACGAGCAGTACTTC
j_call: TRBJ1-2; d_call: .; clone_size: few; v_call: TRBV24-1; cdr3_aa: CATSGTDVNYGYTF; cdr3_nt: TGTGCCACCAGTGGGACAGACGTTAACTATGGCTACACCTTC
j_call: TRBJ2-1; d_call: .; clone_size: .; v_call: TRBV30; cdr3_aa: CAWSVGRLYNEQFF; cdr3_nt: TGTGCCTGGAGTGTCGGTCGACTTTACAATGAGCAGTTCTTC
j_call: TRBJ2-2; d_call: .; clone_size: .; v_call: TRBV9; cdr3_aa: CASSVASVGELFF; cdr3_nt: TGTGCCAGCAGCGTAGCGAGTGTCGGGGAGCTGTTTTTT
j_call: TRBJ2-3; d_call: .; clone_size: .; v_call: TRBV19; cdr3_aa: CASSIVWSSTDTQYF; cdr3_nt: TGTGCCAGTAGTATAGTTTGGAGTAGCACAGATACGCAGTATTTT
j_call: TRBJ1-2; d_call: TRBD1; clone_size: .; v_call: TRBV5-1; cdr3_aa: CASSSRTGLNYGYTF; cdr3_nt: TGCGCCAGCAGCTCTCGGACAGGGCTGAACTATGGCTACACCTTC
j_call: TRBJ2-1; d_call: TRBD2; clone_size: .; v_call: TRBV11-3; cdr3_aa: CASRAGGGRDNEQFF; cdr3_nt: TGTGCCAGTAGGGCCGGGGGGGGCCGGGACAATGAGCAGTTCTTC
j_call: TRBJ1-3; d_call: .; clone_size: .; v_call: TRBV9; cdr3_aa: CASKGGKGNTIYF; cdr3_nt: TGTGCCAGCAAAGGAGGGAAAGGAAACACCATATATTTT
j_call: TRBJ1-3; d_call: TRBD1; clone_size: .; v_call: TRBV6-1; cdr3_aa: CASSELRTGGNTIYF; cdr3_nt: TGTGCCAGCAGTGAACTTCGGACAGGGGGAAACACCATATATTTT
j_call: TRBJ1-5; d_call: .; clone_size: once; v_call: TRBV18; cdr3_aa: CASSPLPAPGASKSNQPQHF; cdr3_nt: TGTGCCAGCTCACCACTCCCTGCGCCAGGGGCGAGTAAGAGCAATCAGCCCCAGCATTTT
j_call: TRBJ2-7; d_call: TRBD1; clone_size: .; v_call: TRBV7-9; cdr3_aa: CASSLPGQGLYEQYF; cdr3_nt: TGTGCCAGCAGCTTGCCGGGACAGGGTTTATACGAGCAGTACTTC
j_call: TRBJ1-1; d_call: TRBD1; clone_size: .; v_call: TRBV6-5; cdr3_aa: CASRDREDGNTEAFF; cdr3_nt: TGTGCCAGCAGGGACAGGGAAGATGGGAACACTGAAGCTTTCTTT
j_call: TRBJ1-2; d_call: TRBD1; clone_size: .; v_call: TRBV3-1/TRBV3-2; cdr3_aa: CASSFSGTGLGYGYTF; cdr3_nt: TGTGCCAGCAGCTTTTCCGGGACAGGGTTAGGGTATGGCTACACCTTC
j_call: TRBJ1-4; d_call: TRBD1; clone_size: .; v_call: TRBV7-9; cdr3_aa: CASSFDYGQEIEKLFF; cdr3_nt: TGTGCCAGCAGCTTTGACTACGGACAGGAAATTGAAAAACTGTTTTTT
j_call: TRBJ1-5; d_call: .; clone_size: .; v_call: TRBV20-1; cdr3_aa: CSASRGDQPQHF; cdr3_nt: TGCAGTGCTAGTCGGGGGGATCAGCCCCAGCATTTT
j_call: TRBJ2-5; d_call: .; clone_size: .; v_call: TRBV11-2; cdr3_aa: CASSSLTHRAQETQYF; cdr3_nt: TGTGCCAGCAGCTCATTGACCCACAGGGCCCAAGAGACCCAGTACTTC
j_call: TRBJ1-3; d_call: .; clone_size: .; v_call: TRBV6-5; cdr3_aa: CASMFSSGNTIYF; cdr3_nt: TGTGCCAGCATGTTCTCTTCTGGAAACACCATATATTTT
j_call: TRBJ2-3; d_call: .; clone_size: .; v_call: TRBV9; cdr3_aa: CASSLGGGHTDTQYF; cdr3_nt: TGTGCCAGCAGCTTGGGGGGTGGGCACACAGATACGCAGTATTTT
j_call: TRBJ1-1; d_call: .; clone_size: .; v_call: TRBV6-6; cdr3_aa: CASRKTGLDNTEAFF; cdr3_nt: TGTGCCAGCAGAAAAACGGGACTAGATAACACTGAAGCTTTCTTT
j_call: TRBJ2-7; d_call: .; clone_size: .; v_call: TRBV29-1; cdr3_aa: CSVEGTGPYEQYF; cdr3_nt: TGCAGCGTTGAAGGCACAGGGCCATACGAGCAGTACTTC
j_call: TRBJ1-5; d_call: .; clone_size: .; v_call: TRBV4-1; cdr3_aa: CASSHPIASQPQHF; cdr3_nt: TGCGCCAGCAGCCACCCGATTGCGAGTCAGCCCCAGCATTTT
j_call: TRBJ1-5; d_call: .; clone_size: .; v_call: TRBV4-2; cdr3_aa: CASSPGRSDQPQHF; cdr3_nt: TGTGCCAGCAGCCCGGGGAGGTCGGACCAGCCCCAGCATTTT
j_call: TRBJ1-1; d_call: .; clone_size: .; v_call: TRBV9; cdr3_aa: CASSVGQADGAFF; cdr3_nt: TGTGCCAGCAGCGTAGGGCAGGCAGATGGAGCTTTCTTT
j_call: TRBJ2-1; d_call: .; clone_size: .; v_call: TRBV3-1/TRBV3-2; cdr3_aa: CASSPQGLSYNEQFF; cdr3_nt: TGTGCCAGCAGCCCCCAGGGACTTTCCTACAATGAGCAGTTCTTC
j_call: TRBJ2-6; d_call: .; clone_size: .; v_call: TRBV7-2; cdr3_aa: CASSALVLVHVLTF; cdr3_nt: TGTGCCAGCAGTGCCCTGGTTCTAGTGCACGTCCTGACTTTC
j_call: TRBJ1-2; d_call: .; clone_size: .; v_call: TRBV5-1; cdr3_aa: CASSFGGTGNYGYTF; cdr3_nt: TGCGCCAGCAGCTTTGGGGGGACGGGGAACTATGGCTACACCTTC
j_call: TRBJ2-5; d_call: .; clone_size: .; v_call: TRBV5-8; cdr3_aa: CASSPWGRTEQETQYF; cdr3_nt: TGTGCCAGCAGCCCGTGGGGTAGGACAGAGCAAGAGACCCAGTACTTC
j_call: TRBJ2-2; d_call: TRBD1; clone_size: .; v_call: TRBV7-9; cdr3_aa: CASSPLGIPDRGHTGELFF; cdr3_nt: TGTGCCAGCAGCCCCCTAGGGATCCCGGACAGGGGTCACACCGGGGAGCTGTTTTTT
j_call: TRBJ1-5; d_call: TRBD1; clone_size: once; v_call: TRBV19; cdr3_aa: CASTSTGAPNQPQHF; cdr3_nt: TGTGCCAGTACCTCGACAGGGGCCCCCAATCAGCCCCAGCATTTT
j_call: TRBJ1-2; d_call: .; clone_size: .; v_call: TRBV6-5; cdr3_aa: CASSRDRPSYGYTF; cdr3_nt: TGTGCCAGCAGCCGTGACAGGCCCTCCTATGGCTACACCTTC
j_call: TRBJ1-2; d_call: TRBD1; clone_size: once; v_call: TRBV4-1; cdr3_aa: CASKGTGGVYGYTF; cdr3_nt: TGCGCCAGCAAGGGGACAGGGGGAGTCTATGGCTACACCTTC
j_call: TRBJ1-2; d_call: .; clone_size: once; v_call: TRBV6-2/TRBV6-3; cdr3_aa: CASSPGLWGYTF; cdr3_nt: TGTGCCAGCAGCCCCGGACTGTGGGGCTACACCTTC